Shown below are 29 T cell receptor beta chains from a single sample sequenced in a study of neoadjuvant anti-PD-1 for oral cavity cancer (dated by TCRdb to the early 2020s). The sample's time point label, decoded: before neoadjuvant nivolumab. Libraries came from the immunoSEQ multiplex PCR assay. The source is immuneACCESS, and TCRdb retained only in-frame sequences with V and J called. Part of the clones is not carried over; for the studies checked, unresolved V genes explain less than half of this, and the remainder is unexplained. In all, the sample holds around 17,000 clones, and roughly 60% of those were seen once. Jointly, the top ten make up about 3% of the sample. Specimen: PBMCs, collected before nivolumab (anti-PD-1) treatment. Source of these receptors: a person aged 35 to 85 with oral cavity squamous cell carcinoma.

The chain recombines TRBV14 with TRBJ2-3; D may be TRBD2 (6 bases). V was cut by 3 bases and J by 2 bases, with 9 bases left in between. The CDR3 totals 14 residues. The V gene's germline CDR1 is SGHDN and CDR2 FVKESK. The CDR3 sequence: CASSQGDFTDTQYF. CDR3 in DNA: TGTGCCAGCAGCCAGGGGGACTTCACAGATACGCAGTATTTT.

The V call is TRBV9, the J call TRBJ2-1; 9 bases map to TRBD2. This CDR3 spans 15 amino acids. Germline CDR1 reads SGDLS; CDR2 reads YYNGEE. The trim removed 0 bases at V and 4 bases at J, leaving 2 bases unmatched. The CDR3 region is CASSVASGVYNEQFF. CDR3 nucleotide sequence: TGTGCCAGCAGCGTAGCTAGCGGGGTTTACAATGAGCAGTTCTTC. The whole variable domain, remainder taken from reference TRBV9 and TRBJ2-1, is DSGVTQTPKHLITATGQRVTLRCSPRSGDLSVYWYQQSLDQGLQFLIQYYNGEERAKGNILERFSAQQFPDLHSELNLSSLELGDSALYFCASSVASGVYNEQFFGPGTRLTVL.

This chain connects TRBV6-6 to TRBJ1-2, with 8 bases lining up with TRBD1. J lost 0 bases, V lost 4 bases, and 4 bases had no gene match. Germline loops: CDR1 MNHNY, CDR2 SVGAGI (reference sequence). The length of the CDR3 is 15 residues. The CDR3, as DNA: TGTGCCAGCAGTTCCGGACAGGGAACTAACTATGGCTACACCTTC. Its protein product is CASSSGQGTNYGYTF.

The chain couples TRBV7-9 to TRBJ2-5; D perhaps matches TRBD2 (5 bases). Germline-derived CDR1 and CDR2 are SEHNR and FQNEAQ (reference sequence). V was clipped by 5 bases and J by 3 bases, with 13 bases between them. The CDR3 has 14 amino acids. The CDR3 protein is CASSPPLREETQYF. The CDR3 DNA sequence: TGTGCCAGCAGCCCCCCTCTGAGGGAAGAGACCCAGTACTTC.

The V call is TRBV2, the J call TRBJ2-2; D not certain. CDR1 SNHLY and CDR2 FYNNEI come from the germline V gene. With 3 bases removed from V and 3 bases from J, the gap between germline ends came to 8 bases. This CDR3 is built from 14 residues. In DNA, the CDR3 is TGTGCCAGCAGTGACTGGCTTTACACCGGGGAGCTGTTTTTT. Protein product: CASSDWLYTGELFF.

In its sample, this clone was seen a few times. The rearrangement joins TRBV6-5 to TRBJ2-3, with D perhaps given as TRBD1 or TRBD2 (6 bases each). V lost 2 bases to trimming and J lost 3 bases, with 12 bases between them. Germline V gene sequence: CDR1 MNHEY, CDR2 SVGAGI. The CDR3 loop spans 15 amino acids. The CDR3 bases are TGTGCCAGCAGTTACAGTCGGGGGCGAACAGATACGCAGTATTTT. It is translated as CASSYSRGRTDTQYF.

The chain is built from TRBV6-1 and TRBJ1-1; D gene unclear. The CDR3 covers 13 residues. Germline values: CDR1 MNHNS, CDR2 SASEGT. With 7 bases removed from V and 1 base from J, the gap between germline ends came to 10 bases. The CDR3 DNA reads TGTGCCAGCAATAGGGCAGAGAACACTGAAGCTTTCTTT. The encoded protein is CASNRAENTEAFF.

This clone was found once. V is TRBV6-5 and J is TRBJ1-1; D uncertain. CDR3 length equals 12 residues. Germline V gives CDR1 MNHEY, CDR2 SVGAGI. Trimming left V 2 bases short and J 2 bases short, with 3 bases between. Here the CDR3 reads CASSYDNTEAFF. CDR3 bases: TGTGCCAGCAGTTACGACAACACTGAAGCTTTCTTT.

This clone was seen only a few times. This chain connects TRBV6-4 to TRBJ2-1, with no clear D. Trimming left V 3 bases short and J 8 bases short, with 11 bases between. Germline assignment: CDR1 MRHNA and CDR2 SNTAGT. This CDR3 comprises 13 residues. The CDR3 nucleotides read TGTGCCAGCAGTGAGATCATAGGCGATGAGCAGTTCTTC. Translation: CASSEIIGDEQFF.

This CDR3 is CASSSRGPETQYF. The CDR3 DNA reads TGTGCCAGCAGCTCCAGGGGGCCGGAGACCCAGTACTTC. This chain joins TRBV5-6 and TRBJ2-5; 8 bases match TRBD1. The CDR3 sequence is 13 residues long. J gave up 5 bases and V 3 bases, and 3 bases lay outside the gene matches. Germline CDR1 is SGHDT and CDR2 is YYEEEE. Full variable domain (outside the CDR3, taken from reference TRBV5-6 and TRBJ2-5): DAGVTQSPTHLIKTRGQQVTLRCSPKSGHDTVSWYQQALGQGPQFIFQYYEEEERQRGNFPDRFSGHQFPNYSSELNVNALLLGDSALYLCASSSRGPETQYFGPGTRLLVL.

The J gene is TRBJ2-4, the V gene TRBV29-1, with D possibly being TRBD2 (5 bases). Trimming cost V 3 bases and J 7 bases, with 13 bases left between them. The V gene's germline CDR1 is SQVTM and CDR2 ANQGSEA. The CDR3 has 13 residues. CDR3 nucleotide sequence: TGCAGCGTTGAGGGAGACAAGCGGAACATTCAGTACTTC. Translation gives CSVEGDKRNIQYF. The variable domain in full, with the rest retrieved from reference TRBV29-1 and TRBJ2-4, is SAVISQKPSRDICQRGTSLTIQCQVDSQVTMMFWYRQQPGQSLTLIATANQGSEATYESGFVIDKFPISRPNLTFSTLTVSNMSPEDSSIYLCSVEGDKRNIQYFGAGTRLSVL.

The chain couples TRBV7-6 to TRBJ2-3; possible D gene TRBD2, 6 bases. The CDR3 totals 16 residues. Germline V gene sequence: CDR1 SGHVS, CDR2 FNYEAQ. V was pared by 1 base and J by 2 bases, with 13 bases between. The CDR3 protein is CASSLGGEAPTDTQYF. The CDR3 bases are TGTGCCAGCAGCTTAGGTGGGGAGGCCCCCACAGATACGCAGTATTTT. The whole variable domain, filled in from reference TRBV7-6 and TRBJ2-3, reads GAGVSQSPRYKVTKRGQDVALRCDPISGHVSLYWYRQALGQGPEFLTYFNYEAQQDKSGLPNDRFSAERPEGSISTLTIQRTEQRDSAMYRCASSLGGEAPTDTQYFGPGTRLTVL.

J is TRBJ2-2 and V is TRBV18; 7 nucleotides match TRBD1. The CDR3 spans 15 residues. CDR1 KGHSH and CDR2 LQKENI come from the germline V gene. The trim removed 5 bases at V and 0 bases at J, leaving 3 bases unmatched. The CDR3 DNA reads TGTGCCAGCTCAGAGGGGGCCACGAACACCGGGGAGCTGTTTTTT. This encodes CASSEGATNTGELFF.

The chain uses TRBV6-5 and TRBJ1-3; 7 nucleotides line up with TRBD1. Germline-derived CDR1 and CDR2 are MNHEY and SVGAGI. J lost 4 bases, V lost 6 bases, and 9 bases had no gene match. The CDR3 extends over 15 amino acids. CDR3 DNA: TGTGCCAGCAGGGATCACAGGGGTCCCGGAAACACCATATATTTT. Protein: CASRDHRGPGNTIYF.

A few counts support this clone. The V and J genes are TRBV19 and TRBJ2-1, with a tentative D call TRBD1 (6 bases). CDR1 LNHDA and CDR2 SQIVND come from the germline V gene (reference sequence). The CDR3 contains 16 residues. Trimming pared 5 bases from V and 4 bases from J, leaving 18 bases between. This chain's CDR3 is CASSPPVGAVYNEQFF. In DNA form, the CDR3 reads TGTGCCAGTAGTCCTCCCGTGGGGGCGGTTTACAATGAGCAGTTCTTC.

The chain joins TRBV4-1 to TRBJ1-5; D possibly corresponds to TRBD1 (5 bases). Germline assignment: CDR1 MGHRA and CDR2 YSYEKL. Trimming removed 0 bases at V and 4 bases at J, with 13 bases between. The CDR3 sequence is 16 residues long. The DNA for the CDR3 is TGCGCCAGCAGCCAAGATGGATCCGGGGGTAATCAGCCCCAGCATTTT. It yields the protein CASSQDGSGGNQPQHF.

This rearrangement joins TRBV7-8 to TRBJ1-1; 8 positions agree with TRBD1. Germline CDR1 reads SGHVS; CDR2 reads FQNEAQ. The CDR3 runs to 15 residues. V shed 5 bases and J 2 bases; nucleotides not matched to a gene: 7. CDR3 sequence: CASSLQGQGNTEAFF. For the CDR3, the DNA is TGTGCCAGCAGCCTCCAAGGACAGGGCAACACTGAAGCTTTCTTT.

V is TRBV6-1 and J is TRBJ2-2; D gene ambiguous. V dropped 6 bases and J dropped 0 bases, with 8 bases sitting between them. This CDR3 has 14 amino acids. CDR1 and CDR2 (germline): MNHNS, SASEGT. As DNA, the CDR3 is TGTGCCAGCAGAATAGACACGAACACCGGGGAGCTGTTTTTT. It codes for CASRIDTNTGELFF.

This clone was detected only a few times. The J gene is TRBJ2-2, the V gene TRBV29-1, with D maybe TRBD2 (6 bases). Germline V gene data show CDR1 as SQVTM and CDR2 as ANQGSEA. V dropped 3 bases and J dropped 4 bases, with 12 bases sitting between them. The CDR3 consists of 14 residues. The CDR3 DNA is TGCAGCGTTGAGCCGGGACTTCCCACCGGGGAGCTGTTTTTT. The encoded protein is CSVEPGLPTGELFF.

J is TRBJ2-7 and V is TRBV5-1; no clear D gene. The germline CDR1 and CDR2 sequences are SGHRS and YFSETQ. Deletions cut 0 bases from V and 2 bases from J, with 9 bases between. The CDR3 spans 14 residues. The CDR3 sequence: CASSLGGNAYEQYF. CDR3 nucleotides: TGCGCCAGCAGCTTGGGCGGAAACGCCTACGAGCAGTACTTC.

This clone was found once. The chain joins TRBV7-6 to TRBJ2-1; TRBD2 agrees at 10 bases. CDR1 and CDR2 (germline): SGHVS, FNYEAQ. This CDR3 is 16 amino acids long. V trimming: 5 bases; J trimming: 4 bases; junction bases outside the gene matches: 8. DNA for the CDR3: TGTGCCAGCAGCCCGAACGGACTAGCGGCATACAATGAGCAGTTCTTC. It encodes CASSPNGLAAYNEQFF.

This rearrangement joins TRBV9 to TRBJ2-3, with D possibly being TRBD2 (6 bases). With 0 bases removed from V and 1 base from J, the gap between germline ends came to 9 bases. The CDR3 length is 15 residues. Germline lookup yields CDR1 SGDLS and CDR2 YYNGEE. CDR3 amino acids: CASSVVGSGTDTQYF. CDR3 DNA sequence: TGTGCCAGCAGCGTAGTCGGGAGTGGCACAGATACGCAGTATTTT. The full variable domain, with the rest looked up from reference TRBV9 and TRBJ2-3, is DSGVTQTPKHLITATGQRVTLRCSPRSGDLSVYWYQQSLDQGLQFLIQYYNGEERAKGNILERFSAQQFPDLHSELNLSSLELGDSALYFCASSVVGSGTDTQYFGPGTRLTVL.

This clone has more than one count but fewer than ten. The rearrangement links TRBV15 to TRBJ2-7, with 9 bases matching TRBD1. The V gene end was trimmed by 2 bases and the J gene end by 4 bases; junction bases not matched to a gene: 3. This CDR3 spans 14 amino acids. From germline, CDR1 is LNHNV and CDR2 YYDKDF (reference sequence). The CDR3 here is CATSRRQGGYEQYF. CDR3 coding DNA: TGTGCCACCAGCAGAAGACAGGGGGGTTACGAGCAGTACTTC.

The chain couples TRBV9 to TRBJ2-6; a weak D match, TRBD1 (5 bases). Germline loops: CDR1 SGDLS, CDR2 YYNGEE. V lost 0 bases to trimming and J lost 8 bases, with 9 bases between them. The CDR3 loop spans 14 amino acids. The CDR3: CASSVGQIPNVLTF. The DNA of the CDR3 is TGTGCCAGCAGCGTAGGACAGATCCCCAACGTCCTGACTTTC.

The chain links TRBV30 to TRBJ2-5, with unresolved D. This CDR3 has 12 residues. Germline CDR1 GTSNPN, CDR2 SVGIG (reference sequence). V was shortened by 5 bases and J by 1 base, with 8 bases between the two germline ends. The CDR3 coding sequence is TGTGCCTGGCGGTACTTCCAAGAGACCCAGTACTTC. Protein sequence: CAWRYFQETQYF.

The chain employs TRBV5-1 and TRBJ2-7; D gene unclear. The ends were cut back, 2 bases at V and 0 bases at J, with 6 bases in the middle. Germline V gene data show CDR1 as SGHRS and CDR2 as YFSETQ. The CDR3 is 13 residues long. CDR3 loop: CASSLELSYEQYF. DNA for the CDR3: TGCGCCAGCAGCTTAGAGCTCTCCTACGAGCAGTACTTC. Together with reference TRBV5-1 and TRBJ2-7, the CDR3 gives the full variable domain: KAGVTQTPRYLIKTRGQQVTLSCSPISGHRSVSWYQQTPGQGLQFLFEYFSETQRNKGNFPGRFSGRQFSNSRSEMNVSTLELGDSALYLCASSLELSYEQYFGPGTRLTVT.

CDR3 sequence: CASSPSQYEQYF. DNA for the CDR3: TGTGCCAGCAGCCCATCCCAGTACGAGCAGTACTTC. The chain combines TRBV9 with TRBJ2-7, with D hard to call. CDR3 size: 12 residues. The germline CDR1 and CDR2 sequences are SGDLS and YYNGEE. V lost 4 bases to trimming and J lost 4 bases, with 9 bases between them. Full variable domain (outside the CDR3, taken from reference TRBV9 and TRBJ2-7): DSGVTQTPKHLITATGQRVTLRCSPRSGDLSVYWYQQSLDQGLQFLIQYYNGEERAKGNILERFSAQQFPDLHSELNLSSLELGDSALYFCASSPSQYEQYFGPGTRLTVT.

A single count supports this clone. The CDR3 sequence: CASSPDSYEQYF. The CDR3 nucleotides read TGTGCCAGCAGTCCGGACAGCTACGAGCAGTACTTC. The genes are TRBV28 and TRBJ2-7, with a possible D match to TRBD1 (6 bases). V was shortened by 5 bases and J by 3 bases, with 8 bases between the two germline ends. CDR1 is MDHEN, CDR2 SYDVKM, per germline. The CDR3 is made up of 12 amino acids.

The DNA of the CDR3 is TGTGCCACCAGCAGAGATCAGGGACCAAGCTCCTACAATGAGCAGTTCTTC. Translation: CATSRDQGPSSYNEQFF. This chain joins TRBV15 and TRBJ2-1; D is possibly TRBD1 or TRBD2 (5 bases each). The germline gives CDR1 LNHNV, CDR2 YYDKDF (reference sequence). CDR3 length: 17 amino acids. V gave up 0 bases and J gave up 0 bases, with 12 bases separating them.